This is a list of T cell receptor beta chains from one sample in a study of T-cell memory formation after mild COVID-19. From the 5' RACE reads, TCRdb called clonotypes with MiXCR, one entry per CDR3 protein. The table lists tens of thousands of distinct CDR3 sequences, about 13% of them singletons, with about 28% in the top ten. The sequencing input was PBMCs or a T cell subset sorted from them (not recorded which). The receptors stem from an adult woman who had mild COVID-19 (a few samples of this study predate the infection). Cell type and time point are not known. The CDR3 runs from the conserved cysteine through the conserved F or W. Fields, in order: V gene, J gene, D gene, clone size, CDR3 DNA, CDR3 protein. A D gene is named only where the DNA matches it firmly. The size entry is marked missing in some rows and otherwise reads once, few, many or a size class.

TRBV20-1	TRBJ2-5	.	.	TGCAGTGCTAGAGGGGAGGGACACAGTGGGGGGACCCAGTACTTC	CSARGEGHSGGTQYF
TRBV25-1	TRBJ1-4	.	few	TGTGCCAGCAGGAGCCGTAATGAAAAACTGTTTTTT	CASRSRNEKLFF
TRBV12-3/TRBV12-4	TRBJ2-3	.	many	TGTGCCAGCAGTTTAGACGGGGATACGCAGTATTTT	CASSLDGDTQYF
TRBV4-1	TRBJ2-7	TRBD1	few	TGCGCCAGCAGCTCCTCCGGGACAGGGAGCTCCTACGAGCAGTACTTC	CASSSSGTGSSYEQYF
TRBV7-9	TRBJ2-1	.	few	TGTGCCAGCAGCTATGCCCCCCCCAATGAGCAGTTCTTC	CASSYAPPNEQFF
TRBV24-1	TRBJ2-1	.	few	TGTGCCACCAGTTTTCTCGGACAAGAGCAGTTCTTC	CATSFLGQEQFF
TRBV7-9	TRBJ2-3	.	many	TGTGCCAGCAGCTTAGTGACCGGGACCCCTACGCAGTATTTT	CASSLVTGTPTQYF
TRBV10-3	TRBJ2-2	.	few	TGTGCCATCAGTGATGGCGGGGAGCTGTTTTTT	CAISDGGELFF
TRBV20-1	TRBJ2-3	TRBD2	.	TGCAGTGCTCGCCCCGGGACTAGCGGGGGGCTCGGCACGCAGTATTTT	CSARPGTSGGLGTQYF
TRBV2	TRBJ1-1	.	.	TGTGCCACCTTGGGCCAAATTACTGAAGCTTTCTTT	CATLGQITEAFF
TRBV3-1	TRBJ2-7	.	.	TGTGCCAGCAGCCAAGCTGGGGCGGGGGCCTCCTACGAGCAGTACTTC	CASSQAGAGASYEQYF
TRBV20-1	TRBJ1-2	.	.	TGCAGTGCTAGGGAACCGGACAGTAATGGCTACACCTTC	CSAREPDSNGYTF
TRBV4-3	TRBJ2-1	.	.	TGCGCCAGCAGCCAAGATCGGACCACCCCGGGACTCCGCTACAATGAGCAGTTCTTC	CASSQDRTTPGLRYNEQFF
TRBV12-3/TRBV12-4	TRBJ2-7	TRBD2	.	TGTGCCAGCAGTTTGGACAGCGGGAGGAGGTACGAGCAGTACTTC	CASSLDSGRRYEQYF
TRBV11-2	TRBJ1-6	TRBD1	few	TGTGCCAGCAGCCAACGCGGGACAGGGAGGAATTCACCCCTCCACTTT	CASSQRGTGRNSPLHF
TRBV20-1	TRBJ2-1	TRBD1	few	TGCAGTGCCGGACAGGGGGAGAGAAATGAGCAGTTCTTC	CSAGQGERNEQFF
TRBV6-5	TRBJ2-1	TRBD2	.	TGTGCCAGCAGTATCGGACTAGCGGACAATGAGCAGTTCTTC	CASSIGLADNEQFF
TRBV12-3/TRBV12-4	TRBJ2-1	TRBD2	many	TGTGCCAGCAGTTTCGGGACTAGCGGGGCTCTGTGGTCCAATGAGCAGTTCTTC	CASSFGTSGALWSNEQFF